The 17 T cell receptor beta chains in this list originate from one sample, sequenced in a study of cytomegalovirus exposure and HLA in healthy donors. Vbeta (60) and Jbeta (13) primers were used in the PCR. Using immunoSEQ multiplex PCR, the repertoire was profiled, and TCRdb retains in-frame clones only, with some absent. The repertoire holds about 130,000 clones, around 80% seen once, with 6.5% in the top ten. The source material was PBMCs. These receptor sequences come from a man aged 35 to 55 in good health and CMV-seropositive.

This clone was observed a handful of times. This rearrangement joins TRBV15 to TRBJ2-7; D is possibly TRBD2 (6 bases). V was clipped by 6 bases and J by 7 bases, with 13 bases between them. This CDR3 is built from 12 residues. Germline loops: CDR1 LNHNV, CDR2 YYDKDF (reference sequence). The CDR3 nucleotides read TGTGCCACCAGGGACGCGGGATGGGAGCAGTACTTC. Protein sequence: CATRDAGWEQYF.

The chain is built from TRBV19 and TRBJ2-7; 9 bases fit TRBD1. Per germline, CDR1 LNHDA and CDR2 SQIVND (reference sequence). J was trimmed by 2 bases and V by 7 bases; bases with no gene match: 9. The CDR3 contains 15 residues. This CDR3 is CASTLRGTGPYEQYF. DNA for the CDR3: TGTGCCAGTACCCTAAGGGGGACAGGGCCCTACGAGCAGTACTTC.

Concerning this clone: Other DNA sequences in the same sample also yield this CDR3. The rearrangement links TRBV19 to TRBJ1-5, with 10 bases aligning to TRBD1. Germline CDR1 and CDR2: LNHDA and SQIVND (reference sequence). CDR3 length equals 14 residues. V shed 5 bases and J 2 bases; nucleotides not matched to a gene: 0. In nucleotides, the CDR3 is TGTGCCAGTAGTGGGACAGGGGGCAATCAGCCCCAGCATTTT. This translates into CASSGTGGNQPQHF.

The rearrangement joins TRBV27 to TRBJ1-1, with D hard to call. The germline V gene encodes CDR1 MNHEY and CDR2 SMNVEV (reference sequence). V was pared by 8 bases and J by 6 bases, with 25 bases between. The CDR3 has 16 amino acids. CDR3 coding DNA: TGTGCCAGCGCGCACCGACGGCGGCCTGGAGGGCCTGAAGCTTTCTTT. Translating gives CASAHRRRPGGPEAFF.

J is TRBJ1-4 and V is TRBV30, with unresolved D. V was cut by 0 bases and J by 11 bases, with 10 bases left in between. Germline lookup yields CDR1 GTSNPN and CDR2 SVGIG (reference sequence). CDR3 length: 12 residues. This chain's CDR3 is CAWSVRGSKLFF. CDR3 sequence (DNA): TGTGCCTGGAGTGTACGAGGGAGCAAACTGTTTTTT.

The chain joins TRBV7-9 to TRBJ2-5, with D possibly matching TRBD2 (6 bases). V gave up 2 bases and J gave up 3 bases, with 13 bases separating them. The length of the CDR3 is 15 residues. Germline loops: CDR1 SEHNR, CDR2 FQNEAQ (reference sequence). CDR3 in amino acids: CASSLWGSGEETQYF. DNA for the CDR3: TGTGCCAGCAGCTTATGGGGTAGCGGTGAAGAGACCCAGTACTTC.

This clone has only a few counts. It differs at one base from a far larger clone, so likely a read error. The gene calls are TRBV7-2 and TRBJ2-7, with a tentative D call TRBD1 (6 bases). Between the trimmed V and J ends, which lost 5 bases and 5 bases, there was a span of 13 bases. The CDR3 extends over 13 amino acids. Germline V gene lookup returns CDR1 SGHTA and CDR2 FQGNSA. CDR3 region: CASSHQQGHEQYF. The CDR3 region has the DNA TGTGCCAGCAGCCATCAACAGGGTCACGAGCAGTACTTC.

In its sample, this clone was seen once. The genes are TRBV5-1 and TRBJ2-3; 9 bases are a match to TRBD2. The germline CDR1 and CDR2 sequences are SGHRS and YFSETQ. CDR3 length: 15 amino acids. The junction had 8 bases not matched to a gene; V was cut back by 4 bases and J by 5 bases. The CDR3 DNA sequence: TGCGCCAGCAGCGTAGCGGGAGCGATTGGAGATACGCAGTATTTT. Residues: CASSVAGAIGDTQYF.

This chain joins TRBV29-1 and TRBJ1-5, with TRBD1 matching 7 bases. CDR1 and CDR2 (germline): SQVTM, ANQGSEA. CDR3 length: 11 amino acids. With 5 bases clipped from V and 12 bases from J, the junction kept 7 bases outside the gene matches. The CDR3 spells CSVSRQGIQHF. The CDR3, as DNA: TGCAGCGTTTCGAGACAGGGCATCCAGCATTTT.

J is TRBJ1-1 and V is TRBV11-3; tentative D call: TRBD1 (6 bases). This CDR3 is built from 14 residues. Germline-derived CDR1 and CDR2 are SGHNT and YENEEA. V was trimmed by 5 bases and J by 8 bases, leaving 18 bases between them. The CDR3 is CASSQGGAAGEAFF. CDR3 nucleotides: TGTGCCAGCAGCCAAGGGGGGGCAGCTGGGGAAGCTTTCTTT.

In this sample, this clone turned up once. The chain joins TRBV10-1 to TRBJ1-2; D ambiguous. V was pared by 9 bases and J by 4 bases, with 12 bases between. This CDR3 has 12 residues. Germline CDR1 WNHNN, CDR2 SYGVQD (reference sequence). The CDR3 nucleotides are TGCGCCAGGCAGGTTCCCTCCTATGGCTACACCTTC. This codes for CARQVPSYGYTF.

This clone was counted a few times. The rearrangement uses TRBV6-6 and TRBJ1-1; D unclear. CDR1 is MNHNY, CDR2 SVGAGI, per germline (reference sequence). V was cut by 6 bases and J by 0 bases, with 11 bases left in between. This CDR3 comprises 14 residues. CDR3 sequence reads: CASSPMAVNTEAFF. The DNA of the CDR3 is TGTGCCAGCAGCCCCATGGCTGTGAACACTGAAGCTTTCTTT.

V is TRBV19 and J is TRBJ2-7; TRBD1 is a possible D gene (5 bases). Trimming removed 6 bases from V and 0 bases from J, with 18 bases in between. Germline CDR1 reads LNHDA; CDR2 reads SQIVND (reference sequence). The CDR3 loop spans 16 amino acids. In nucleotides, the CDR3 is TGTGCCAGTAGCCCCACCTTGCAGGGTAGCTCCTACGAGCAGTACTTC. Amino acids: CASSPTLQGSSYEQYF. Using reference TRBV19 and TRBJ2-7 for the parts outside the CDR3, the full variable domain is DGGITQSPKYLFRKEGQNVTLSCEQNLNHDAMYWYRQDPGQGLRLIYYSQIVNDFQKGDIAEGYSVSREKKESFPLTVTSAQKNPTAFYLCASSPTLQGSSYEQYFGPGTRLTVT.

The chain employs TRBV28 and TRBJ1-2, with 8 positions matching TRBD1. This CDR3 comprises 12 residues. Trimming cost V 5 bases and J 8 bases; bases outside gene matches: 4. CDR1 and CDR2 from the germline V gene are MDHEN and SYDVKM. The CDR3 DNA is TGTGCCAGCAGTCCGACAGGGGACGGCTACACCTTC. This gives the protein CASSPTGDGYTF.

This chain uses TRBV9 with TRBJ1-1; D gene uncertain. From germline, CDR1 is SGDLS and CDR2 YYNGEE. CDR3 length: 13 residues. Between the trimmed V and J ends, which lost 4 bases and 1 base, there was a span of 8 bases. The CDR3 here is CASSSTSNTEAFF. The CDR3 DNA sequence: TGTGCCAGCAGCTCCACATCGAACACTGAAGCTTTCTTT.

The chain is built from TRBV6-5 and TRBJ1-1, with a possible D match to TRBD1 (5 bases). The CDR3 spans 14 residues. Trimming stripped 2 bases from V and 4 bases from J, with 11 bases between. Germline CDR1 and CDR2: MNHEY and SVGAGI. The CDR3: CASSYGNGGTEAFF. The CDR3 coding sequence is TGTGCCAGCAGTTACGGAAACGGGGGCACTGAAGCTTTCTTT.

The chain recombines TRBV5-4 with TRBJ2-3, with 12 bases identical to TRBD2. With 4 bases clipped from V and 5 bases from J, the junction kept 14 bases outside the gene matches. This CDR3 comprises 18 residues. The germline gives CDR1 SGHNT, CDR2 YYREEE (reference sequence). CDR3 protein: CASSASPRLAGVGDTQYF. CDR3 coding DNA: TGTGCCAGCAGCGCGTCACCGAGACTAGCGGGAGTCGGAGATACGCAGTATTTT.